A selection of T cell receptor beta chains follows, all from one sample in a study of identical twins. TCRdb re-called the 5' RACE reads through MiXCR, storing one row per CDR3 protein. The sample includes a few hundred thousand distinct CDR3 sequences, about 8.3% seen only once; the top ten take over 2.5%. A further study also used this sample, focusing on yellow fever vaccine responses in identical twins.

The specimen was CD8+ T cells sorted from blood. Source of these receptors: a woman in her late teens or twenties in good health. CDR3s leave out the opening cysteine and the closing phenylalanine or tryptophan. Each record gives: V gene, J gene, CDR3 protein.

v_gene: TRBV4-1; j_gene: TRBJ2-3; CDR3aa: ASSQDKGGVDTDTQY
v_gene: TRBV9; j_gene: TRBJ1-3; CDR3aa: ASSVEGGSGNTIY
v_gene: TRBV7-9; j_gene: TRBJ2-7; CDR3aa: ASTSWSNEQY
v_gene: TRBV10-3; j_gene: TRBJ2-1; CDR3aa: AISDSGSSYNEQF
v_gene: TRBV6-1; j_gene: TRBJ2-4; CDR3aa: ASSPSGGNIQY
v_gene: TRBV4-2; j_gene: TRBJ2-5; CDR3aa: ASSQERGGEETQY
v_gene: TRBV6-1; j_gene: TRBJ2-7; CDR3aa: ASSELMFPEQY
v_gene: TRBV4-1; j_gene: TRBJ2-3; CDR3aa: ASSQERSGAPTDTQY
v_gene: TRBV29-1; j_gene: TRBJ1-2; CDR3aa: SVGRVSQYGYT
v_gene: TRBV19; j_gene: TRBJ2-7; CDR3aa: ASSIRQGWEQY
v_gene: TRBV6-1; j_gene: TRBJ2-7; CDR3aa: ASSDEDGLFLMEY
v_gene: TRBV7-9; j_gene: TRBJ2-1; CDR3aa: ASSARLASYNEQF
v_gene: TRBV20-1; j_gene: TRBJ2-3; CDR3aa: SARVRGGGVDTQY
v_gene: TRBV12-3/TRBV12-4; j_gene: TRBJ2-1; CDR3aa: ASSLLGSSEQF
v_gene: TRBV4-2; j_gene: TRBJ1-4; CDR3aa: ASSSIFYREDEKLF
v_gene: TRBV25-1; j_gene: TRBJ2-5; CDR3aa: ASKLAGGPQETQY
v_gene: TRBV12-3/TRBV12-4; j_gene: TRBJ2-5; CDR3aa: ASSPLSGIAETQY
v_gene: TRBV24-1; j_gene: TRBJ2-1; CDR3aa: ATSDKQGISYNEQF
v_gene: TRBV9; j_gene: TRBJ2-7; CDR3aa: ASSPHPDPVEEQY
v_gene: TRBV29-1; j_gene: TRBJ2-7; CDR3aa: SVVWWAGNEQY
v_gene: TRBV29-1; j_gene: TRBJ2-3; CDR3aa: SVEDDGNPSTDTQY
v_gene: TRBV27; j_gene: TRBJ2-7; CDR3aa: ASSFGGVVYEQY
v_gene: TRBV9; j_gene: TRBJ2-1; CDR3aa: ASSVASGGGEQF
v_gene: TRBV4-3; j_gene: TRBJ2-7; CDR3aa: ASSHVEGAVDEQY
v_gene: TRBV6-2/TRBV6-3; j_gene: TRBJ2-2; CDR3aa: ASSYPDRAGELF
v_gene: TRBV15; j_gene: TRBJ2-3; CDR3aa: ATSVTSGDTQY
v_gene: TRBV28; j_gene: TRBJ2-6; CDR3aa: ASSLFGRVSGANVLT
v_gene: TRBV5-6; j_gene: TRBJ2-3; CDR3aa: ASGRANTQY
v_gene: TRBV5-1; j_gene: TRBJ1-2; CDR3aa: ASSLADRDYGYT
v_gene: TRBV24-1; j_gene: TRBJ2-6; CDR3aa: ATSGAGTGPSGANVLT
v_gene: TRBV4-2; j_gene: TRBJ2-7; CDR3aa: ASSQDPRTSASAYEQY
v_gene: TRBV12-3/TRBV12-4; j_gene: TRBJ2-5; CDR3aa: ASRRTSGGTQETQY
v_gene: TRBV6-5; j_gene: TRBJ2-2; CDR3aa: ASSYSNYPGELF
v_gene: TRBV7-2; j_gene: TRBJ2-3; CDR3aa: ASRSHPGDYLTDTQY
v_gene: TRBV9; j_gene: TRBJ2-1; CDR3aa: ASSAPSERGGHEQF
v_gene: TRBV7-2; j_gene: TRBJ2-7; CDR3aa: ASSFDGRVSYEQY
v_gene: TRBV29-1; j_gene: TRBJ2-5; CDR3aa: SVEGVLGLAGVVQETQY
v_gene: TRBV7-8; j_gene: TRBJ2-1; CDR3aa: ASSSPGQWRGGSNEQF
v_gene: TRBV7-9; j_gene: TRBJ2-7; CDR3aa: ASSLRPGGGEGYEQY
v_gene: TRBV29-1; j_gene: TRBJ2-1; CDR3aa: SVELGGKAGQF
v_gene: TRBV12-3/TRBV12-4; j_gene: TRBJ2-7; CDR3aa: ASSPRGDGLSSYEQY
v_gene: TRBV12-5; j_gene: TRBJ2-1; CDR3aa: ASGFPGTGSIPLGEQF